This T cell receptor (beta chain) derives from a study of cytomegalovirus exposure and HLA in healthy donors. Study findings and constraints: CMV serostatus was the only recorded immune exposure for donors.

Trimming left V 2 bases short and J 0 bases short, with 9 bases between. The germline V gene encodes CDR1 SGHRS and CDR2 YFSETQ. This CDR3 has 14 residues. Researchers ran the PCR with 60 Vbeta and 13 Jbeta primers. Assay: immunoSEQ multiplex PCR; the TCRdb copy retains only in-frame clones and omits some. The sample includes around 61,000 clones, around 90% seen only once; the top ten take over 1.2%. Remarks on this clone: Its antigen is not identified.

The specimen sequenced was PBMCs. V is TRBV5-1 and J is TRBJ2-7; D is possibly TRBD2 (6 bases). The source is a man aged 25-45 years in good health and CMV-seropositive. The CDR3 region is CASSLSGYSYEQYF. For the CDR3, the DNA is TGCGCCAGCAGCTTAAGCGGGTACTCCTACGAGCAGTACTTC.